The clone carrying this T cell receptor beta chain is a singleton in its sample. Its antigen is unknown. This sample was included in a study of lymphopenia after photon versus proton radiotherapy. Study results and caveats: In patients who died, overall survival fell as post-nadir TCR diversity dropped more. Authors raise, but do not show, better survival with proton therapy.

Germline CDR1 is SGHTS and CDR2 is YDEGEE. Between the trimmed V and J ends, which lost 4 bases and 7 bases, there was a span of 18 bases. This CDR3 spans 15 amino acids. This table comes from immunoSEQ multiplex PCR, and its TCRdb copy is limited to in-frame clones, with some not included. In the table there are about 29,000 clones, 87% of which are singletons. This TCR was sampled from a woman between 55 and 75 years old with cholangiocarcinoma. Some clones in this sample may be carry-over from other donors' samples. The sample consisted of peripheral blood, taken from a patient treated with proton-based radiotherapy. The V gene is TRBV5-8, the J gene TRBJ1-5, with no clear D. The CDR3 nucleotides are TGTGCCAGCAGCGAAGTCGTGAGGCCTGAGCAGCCCCAGCATTTT. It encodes CASSEVVRPEQPQHF.